Sequencing of this T cell receptor beta chain was carried out in a study of blood T cell repertoires in COVID-19. Generated by immunoSEQ multiplex PCR, the TCRdb table keeps only in-frame clones and is missing some. The table has approximately 130,000 clones, over 80% seen once. CDR1 and CDR2 from the germline V gene are SGHKS and YYEKEE (reference sequence). The CDR3 is made up of 12 amino acids. V gave up 3 bases and J gave up 4 bases, with 5 bases separating them. This clone has only a few counts. Assignments of participants to cohorts depended upon their own reported clinical history. The receptor was derived from a young man who had recovered from COVID-19. Sequencing input: PBMCs or T cells enriched from blood (not recorded which). The chain links TRBV5-5 to TRBJ1-3, with unresolved D. The CDR3 nucleotides read TGTGCCAGCAGCTGGGCCGGAAACACCATATATTTT. Encoded protein: CASSWAGNTIYF.